Listed here are 13 T cell receptor beta chains from one sample, sequenced in a study of PD-1 blockade in classical Hodgkin lymphoma. Profiling relied on immunoSEQ multiplex PCR, and the TCRdb table lists in-frame clones only, not all of them. The table records about 38,000 clones, 77% of them present only once. Regarding time point: cycle 4 day 1 (C4D1), after around six weeks of nivolumab. Each patient experienced a relapse that followed autologous stem cell transplantation, and brentuximab vedotin exposure varied. The sample in question was peripheral blood mononuclear cells (PBMCs), obtained before the fourth cycle of nivolumab. These receptors were taken from a human donor with classical Hodgkin lymphoma.

The chain uses TRBV2 and TRBJ1-6; unclear D gene. CDR1 and CDR2 from the germline V gene are SNHLY and FYNNEI. The CDR3 is 13 amino acids. Trimming removed 0 bases from V and 10 bases from J, with 7 bases in between. The CDR3 nucleotides are TGTGCCAGCAGTGAAGCGAGGAGATCACCCCTCCACTTT. Translation: CASSEARRSPLHF.

The J gene is TRBJ2-5, the V gene TRBV7-9; tentatively, D is TRBD1 (6 bases). Germline V gene data show CDR1 as SEHNR and CDR2 as FQNEAQ (reference sequence). V was pared by 5 bases and J by 5 bases, with 15 bases between. The CDR3 sequence is 14 residues long. The CDR3 protein is CASSPGHNSETQYF. CDR3 coding DNA: TGTGCCAGCAGCCCGGGACACAATAGCGAGACCCAGTACTTC.

The gene calls are TRBV7-8 and TRBJ2-1, with D possibly TRBD2 on 6 matching bases. This CDR3 comprises 18 residues. Germline CDR1 reads SGHVS; CDR2 reads FQNEAQ. V shed 1 base and J shed 3 bases, with 19 bases lying between them. The CDR3 sequence is CASSLGSWRGMGYNEQFF. The DNA for the CDR3 is TGTGCCAGCAGCTTAGGCTCGTGGCGGGGAATGGGCTACAATGAGCAGTTCTTC.

V usage is TRBV25-1 and J usage is TRBJ2-7, with D possibly TRBD1 on 5 matching bases. Trimming shortened V by 3 bases and J by 2 bases, and 11 bases separated the two germline ends. Germline CDR1 MGHDK, CDR2 SYGVNS. The CDR3 spans 14 residues. The CDR3 sequence: CASSEAQATYEQYF. As DNA, the CDR3 is TGTGCCAGCAGTGAGGCACAGGCGACCTACGAGCAGTACTTC.

The V call is TRBV6-5, the J call TRBJ2-7; D not resolved. This CDR3 has 14 amino acids. Trimming took 8 bases from V and 0 from J, leaving 14 bases between them. Per germline, CDR1 MNHEY and CDR2 SVGAGI. The chain's CDR3 is CASGMVGNSYEQYF. CDR3 sequence (DNA): TGTGCCAGCGGAATGGTTGGCAACTCCTACGAGCAGTACTTC.

This clone showed up just once. This rearrangement joins TRBV11-2 to TRBJ2-7; D may correspond to TRBD1 or TRBD2 (5 bases each). CDR3 length equals 14 residues. CDR1 SGHAT and CDR2 FQNNGV come from the germline V gene. V lost 5 bases, J lost 5 bases, and 16 bases lay in between. The CDR3 DNA sequence: TGTGCCAGCAGCAGACTTGGATGGGACGACGAGCAGTACTTC. Residues: CASSRLGWDDEQYF.

This clone was counted between two and nine times. The same CDR3 is also encoded by other DNA sequences in this sample. The gene calls are TRBV6-6 and TRBJ2-7, with TRBD1 matching over 7 bases. Germline trimming cut 2 bases from V and 3 bases from J; bases unmatched to any gene: 4. Germline assignment: CDR1 MNHNY and CDR2 SVGAGI (reference sequence). The CDR3 is 14 residues long. The CDR3 DNA reads TGTGCCAGCAGTTACGGCACAGGGGACTACGAGCAGTACTTC. It encodes CASSYGTGDYEQYF.

V usage is TRBV5-1 and J usage is TRBJ1-1; D perhaps matches TRBD1 (6 bases). This CDR3 has 15 amino acids. From germline, CDR1 is SGHRS and CDR2 YFSETQ. The ends were cut back, 3 bases at V and 4 bases at J, with 16 bases in the middle. The CDR3 DNA reads TGCGCCAGCAGCTCGCGATGGGGGGCTGGCACTGAAGCTTTCTTT. This encodes CASSSRWGAGTEAFF.

J is TRBJ1-2 and V is TRBV25-1, with D possibly being TRBD1 (6 bases). The CDR3 length is 12 residues. Germline V lookup: CDR1 MGHDK, CDR2 SYGVNS. V shed 4 bases and J shed 8 bases, with 11 bases lying between them. CDR3: CASSAGARGYTF. As DNA, the CDR3 is TGTGCCAGCAGTGCGGGGGCGCGAGGCTACACCTTC.

V usage is TRBV5-5 and J usage is TRBJ2-2; D possibly matches TRBD1 or TRBD2 (5 bases each). The V end lost 0 bases, the J end lost 6 bases, and 15 bases lay between the germline ends. Germline CDR1 is SGHKS and CDR2 is YYEKEE (reference sequence). The CDR3 extends over 16 amino acids. CDR3 protein: CASSLGFGAGAGELFF. The DNA for the CDR3 is TGTGCCAGCAGCTTGGGTTTCGGGGCTGGCGCCGGGGAGCTGTTTTTT. Based on the CDR3 plus reference TRBV5-5 and TRBJ2-2, the full variable domain is DAGVTQSPTHLIKTRGQQVTLRCSPISGHKSVSWYQQVLGQGPQFIFQYYEKEERGRGNFPDRFSARQFPNYSSELNVNALLLGDSALYLCASSLGFGAGAGELFFGEGSRLTVL.

This clone was observed a single time. This chain links TRBV4-1 with TRBJ1-2; 8 positions agree with TRBD1. The germline gives CDR1 MGHRA, CDR2 YSYEKL. There are 15 residues in the CDR3. Unmatched junction bases numbered 4, after V lost 1 base and J lost 3 bases. The DNA for the CDR3 is TGCGCCAGCAGCCAAGCCGGACAGGGTGACTATGGCTACACCTTC. Translation: CASSQAGQGDYGYTF.

The CDR3 loop is CASSYRKGNTEAFF. Written as DNA, the CDR3 is TGTGCCAGCAGTTACCGGAAGGGGAACACTGAAGCTTTCTTT. J is TRBJ1-1 and V is TRBV6-6; D unclear. Germline CDR1 reads MNHNY; CDR2 reads SVGAGI (reference sequence). The CDR3 extends over 14 amino acids. V was trimmed by 2 bases and J by 1 base, leaving 8 bases between them.

This clone has only one observation. This sequence joins TRBV7-3 and TRBJ1-1, with a possible D match to TRBD1 (5 bases). Germline CDR1 and CDR2: SGHTA and FQGTGA. The CDR3 runs 15 residues. The V end was cut by 1 base, the J end by 0 bases, with 9 bases between. The DNA of the CDR3 is TGTGCCAGCAGCTTAAATGGGGGGATGAACACTGAAGCTTTCTTT. The encoded protein is CASSLNGGMNTEAFF.